The following is a T cell receptor beta chain sequence with its context. The target of this receptor is not known. No much larger clone exists at a distance of one base, and base qualities are not known. This specimen belongs to a study of blood T cell repertoires in COVID-19 (dated by TCRdb to 2020 to 2022). Regarding the study in general: Collaborator samples came from the United States, Italy and Spain and covered acute and convalescent phases of COVID-19. The material from the prospective study consisted of cDNA or gDNA derived from T cells, B-cell-depleted T cells, or PBMCs. Subjects who had been exposed to COVID-19, were actively infected with it, or had recovered from it provided the deeply sampled blood TCRbeta repertoires that made up the dataset. A freely available public database, intended as a resource for researchers studying the immune response to SARS-CoV-2, is where the repertoires were released. The samples were drawn from the first 160 participants of the ongoing ImmuneRACE study and from 950 to 1,500 subjects provided by 6 global collaborators. A de-identified subject ID, COVID-19 status, age in years and sex were almost always included in the sample metadata. Where available, HLA class I and class II types were obtained from metadata supplied by the sample provider rather than from assay-based typing. Study-wide conclusions, independent of this receptor: How much clinical and demographic metadata was included differed by source and by participant, and the metadata was provided uncurated.

Whole blood was collected in K2EDTA tubes by collaborating institutions according to the institutions' own protocols. For TCRbeta analysis, collaborator samples were shipped as frozen whole blood, as isolated PBMCs, or as DNA extracted from either sample type. The immunoSEQ Assay, a bias-controlled multiplex PCR, was used to amplify TCRbeta CDR3 regions from genomic DNA. Processing in the source paper ran as follows. Nucleated cell counts per sample were estimated from amplification of reference gene primers within the assay. To quantify the absolute abundance of each unique TCRbeta CDR3 rearrangement, sequence reads were collapsed and filtered. For each sample, productive Simpson clonality was calculated as the square root of Simpson's diversity index over productive rearrangements. TCRdb carries this immuneACCESS record with in-frame sequences only. Its versions omit some clonotypes, under half of them owing to an unresolved V gene in the studies checked, with the rest unexplained. The V and J calls and clone size are taken from that table; D and trimming were inferred from the DNA. The sample table contains 90,000 to 110,000 clones; only one count was recorded for around 81% of them. The ten largest clones take up almost 4.5% of the sample.

CDR3 length: 14 amino acids, cysteine to phenylalanine. The entry retains the CDR3 DNA only, 42 bases that are in frame from base 1. The germline V gene sets CDR1 to SGHRS and CDR2 to YFSETQ. V loses 3 bases at its end and J loses 6 bases; junction bases beyond the gene matches: 8. Input material: peripheral blood. The V and J segments used are TRBV5-1 and TRBJ2-7; 8 middle bases align to TRBD1. This TCR was recovered from a human donor in a cohort sampled during active or convalescent COVID-19. The CDR3 in this case is CASSYWTGIGEQYF. DNA sequence: TGCGCCAGCAGCTACTGGACAGGGATCGGCGAGCAGTACTTC.